The entry below gives a single TCR beta chain sequence along with its context. The CDR3 loop spans 15 amino acids. Germline lookup yields CDR1 ENHRY and CDR2 SYGVKD. V was trimmed by 2 bases and J by 2 bases, leaving 10 bases between them. TCRdb ran MiXCR on the RT-PCR reads and lists one entry per CDR3 protein. Here the sample spans 150,000 to 250,000 distinct CDR3 sequences, roughly two fifths being singletons. The sample is drawn from a study of patients and donors after allogeneic stem cell transplantation. The chain employs TRBV10-3 and TRBJ1-5; D is perhaps TRBD1 (5 bases). This receptor was identified in a human donor who was either an allogeneic HSCT recipient or a stem cell or donor lymphocyte infusion donor (not recorded which). It is not recorded whose cells these are; they may come from a transplant donor. Sequencing input: blood, either unsorted or a sorted T cell fraction (not recorded which). The CDR3 sequence is CAISEEETGNQPQHF. In DNA form, the CDR3 reads TGTGCCATCAGTGAGGAGGAGACAGGCAATCAGCCCCAGCATTTT.